This TCR beta chain was observed in a study of memory B cells and T cells in multiple sclerosis (dated by TCRdb to 2016 to 2019). In terms of the full investigation: TCR beta repertoires of autoproliferating peripheral T cells were compared with the TCR beta repertoires of brain lesion-infiltrating T cells in multiple sclerosis patients. TCR sequencing included a couple of multiple sclerosis patients for whom either brain lesions at autopsy or brain-infiltrating cells from biopsy were available. Broader findings and caveats from the paper: Clone-set sizes varied between compartments, which affected the numbers of shared clonotypes and made normalization necessary.

Using the immunoSEQ Platform, TCRbeta CDR3 regions were amplified from extracted genomic DNA. Multiplex PCR, high-throughput sequencing and a vendor bioinformatics pipeline were combined in the immunoSEQ assay. In the authors' own workflow: After discarding non-productive sequences and any CDR3s under 4 amino acids in length, clonotype frequencies were recalculated for each sample. In immunoSEQ Analyzer 2.0, a clonotype counted as shared when the CDR3 amino acid, V gene and J gene sequences were identical. Repertoire overlap was normalized by dividing shared clonotype counts by the product of both clone-set sizes, scaled by 1000 into arbitrary units. As stored in TCRdb, this immuneACCESS dataset retains in-frame rearrangements with V and J assigned. A fraction of the clones does not appear; measured against another copy, unresolved V genes explain less than half of the discrepancy, and the remainder lacks a known reason. V and J calls and clone size are those listed in that table; D and trimming were worked out from the DNA. The sample contains approximately 47,000 clones, about 80% of them found a single time. The ten largest clonotypes hold 1% to 1.3% of the sample.

After CFSE-labeled PBMCs were cultured without a stimulus, the autoproliferating (CFSEdim) and non-proliferating (CFSEhi) T cell fractions were sequenced separately. A total of some 5x10^7 CFSE-labeled PBMCs were cultured for 7 days without stimulus, and replicate wells were then pooled. PBMCs were labeled with around 0.48 uM CFSE and were cultured without exogenous stimuli in serum-free AIM-V medium. PBMCs were obtained by Ficoll density gradient centrifugation and kept cryopreserved until use. Live 7-AAD-negative cells were sorted on a FACSAria III, washed with PBS, and frozen at -80 degrees C as dry pellets. Comments on this clone: No cognate antigen has been identified for it. Base qualities are not provided; no much larger clone lies one nucleotide away.

Sequenced input: PBMCs from blood kept in culture. This TCR came from a human donor with multiple sclerosis.

In nucleotide form, the sequence is TGTGCCAGCAGGTCGACAGGGATTAGCAATCAGCCCCAGCATTTT. Its translation is CASRSTGISNQPQHF. Here the chain combines TRBV6-5 and TRBJ1-5, and 7 bases in between align with TRBD1. Via the germline V gene, CDR1 is MNHEY and CDR2 SVGAGI. From its cysteine to its phenylalanine, the CDR3 spans 15 amino acids. Just CDR3 DNA is preserved here, 45 bases in frame from base 1. The germline V and J ends show losses of 6 bases and 0 bases respectively, and no gene match explains 5 bases of the junction.